Shown below are 29 T cell receptor beta chains from a single sample sequenced in a study of shared clonotypes between healthy human individuals. Only in-frame clones appear in the TCRdb table, and some are missing; sequencing was by immunoSEQ multiplex PCR. The sample lists roughly 490,000 clones, 70% to 80% seen once, with less than 15% in the top ten. The sample was PBMCs. These receptors were collected from a woman aged 40-49 years in good health. Some clones in this sample may be carry-over from other donors' samples.

V usage is TRBV5-4 and J usage is TRBJ1-1; no clear D. The CDR3 is 14 residues long. Germline V gives CDR1 SGHNT, CDR2 YYREEE (reference sequence). The germline V and J ends were trimmed by 0 bases and 3 bases, with 9 bases remaining between them. The CDR3 protein is CASSLEGSYTEAFF. The CDR3 DNA follows: TGTGCCAGCAGCTTGGAGGGCAGTTACACTGAAGCTTTCTTT.

Only a few counts were recorded for this clone. The chain has TRBV27 and TRBJ1-1; D not resolved. The germline V and J ends were trimmed by 1 base and 7 bases, with 10 bases remaining between them. The CDR3 length is 13 residues. CDR1 is MNHEY, CDR2 SMNVEV, per germline (reference sequence). Written as DNA, the CDR3 is TGTGCCAGCAGTTTATATTGGGAGGGTGAAGCTTTCTTT. Translation: CASSLYWEGEAFF.

CDR3 sequence (DNA): TGTGCCAGCAGCTCCACACGGGGATACGAGCAGTACTTC. It encodes CASSSTRGYEQYF. This chain connects TRBV7-2 to TRBJ2-7, with TRBD2 as a possible D gene (5 bases). V lost 4 bases, J lost 4 bases, and 11 bases lay in between. This CDR3 comprises 13 residues. The germline CDR1 and CDR2 sequences are SGHTA and FQGNSA. Looking up the rest from reference TRBV7-2 and TRBJ2-7 gives the full variable domain: GAGVSQSPSNKVTEKGKDVELRCDPISGHTALYWYRQSLGQGLEFLIYFQGNSAPDKSGLPSDRFSAERTGGSVSTLTIQRTQQEDSAVYLCASSSTRGYEQYFGPGTRLTVT.

The chain links TRBV30 to TRBJ1-1; D is perhaps TRBD1 (5 bases). Germline V gene data show CDR1 as GTSNPN and CDR2 as SVGIG (reference sequence). The V end lost 5 bases, the J end lost 11 bases, and 15 bases lay between the germline ends. The CDR3 spans 11 residues. This CDR3 is CAWSAYWGAFF. The CDR3 region has the DNA TGTGCCTGGTCGGCCTATTGGGGGGCTTTCTTT. The whole variable domain, remainder taken from reference TRBV30 and TRBJ1-1, is SQTIHQWPATLVQPVGSPLSLECTVEGTSNPNLYWYRQAAGRGLQLLFYSVGIGQISSEVPQNLSASRPQDRQFILSSKKLLLSDSGFYLCAWSAYWGAFFGQGTRLTVV.

The chain joins TRBV19 to TRBJ1-5; TRBD1 matches at 7 bases. In germline, CDR1 is LNHDA, CDR2 SQIVND (reference sequence). Trimming cost V 3 bases and J 0 bases; bases outside gene matches: 11. This CDR3 is built from 18 residues. Written as DNA, the CDR3 is TGTGCCAGTAGTATCCGCTGGAGGGGGCGAGATAGCAATCAGCCCCAGCATTTT. Its translation is CASSIRWRGRDSNQPQHF. Complete variable domain (other parts from reference TRBV19 and TRBJ1-5): DGGITQSPKYLFRKEGQNVTLSCEQNLNHDAMYWYRQDPGQGLRLIYYSQIVNDFQKGDIAEGYSVSREKKESFPLTVTSAQKNPTAFYLCASSIRWRGRDSNQPQHFGDGTRLSIL.

The V gene is TRBV7-9, the J gene TRBJ2-1; possibly TRBD1 for D (6 bases). Germline V gives CDR1 SEHNR, CDR2 FQNEAQ (reference sequence). With 5 bases removed from V and 10 bases from J, the gap between germline ends came to 15 bases. The CDR3 runs to 13 residues. The CDR3 region has the DNA TGTGCCAGCAGCACGGGACAACCGGGGGAGCAGTTCTTC. Protein product: CASSTGQPGEQFF.

The CDR3 reads CASSSNSGRLNTGELFF. In DNA, the CDR3 is TGTGCCAGCAGCTCCAATAGCGGGAGGCTGAACACCGGGGAGCTGTTTTTT. This chain links TRBV7-2 with TRBJ2-2, with TRBD2 matching over 10 bases. The CDR3 extends over 17 amino acids. After removal of 4 bases from V and 1 base from J, the junction contained 6 bases not matched to a gene. CDR1 is SGHTA and CDR2 is FQGNSA in the germline V gene.

The chain is built from TRBV7-2 and TRBJ1-2; 7 nucleotides line up with TRBD1. V dropped 4 bases and J dropped 5; count of bases not matched to a gene: 1. CDR1 is SGHTA, CDR2 FQGNSA, per germline. The CDR3 spans 12 residues. The CDR3 DNA follows: TGTGCCAGCAGCTCACAGGGGTATGGCTACACCTTC. It specifies CASSSQGYGYTF.

The chain couples TRBV7-8 to TRBJ1-5, with unresolved D. The ends were cut back, 4 bases at V and 6 bases at J, with 7 bases in the middle. This CDR3 region has 12 residues. Germline CDR1 SGHVS, CDR2 FQNEAQ. The CDR3 nucleotides read TGTGCCAGCAGCTGGTCTACTCAGCCCCAGCATTTT. Translated: CASSWSTQPQHF.

This sequence joins TRBV6-4 and TRBJ1-2; 8 bases are shared with TRBD1. CDR3 size: 15 residues. Trimming at V came to 4 bases and at J to 8 bases, leaving 12 bases not matched to a gene. Germline assignment: CDR1 MRHNA and CDR2 SNTAGT. The CDR3 loop is CASSVTGDGARGYTF. CDR3 bases: TGTGCCAGCAGTGTGACAGGGGACGGGGCGAGGGGCTACACCTTC.

This clone appeared many times. This chain connects TRBV30 to TRBJ1-1; the D is unclear. The V gene's germline CDR1 is GTSNPN and CDR2 SVGIG (reference sequence). V lost 0 bases and J lost 0, with 11 bases in between. The CDR3 is 15 residues long. The CDR3 nucleotides are TGTGCCTGGAGTGTAGACTTGCCCATGAACACTGAAGCTTTCTTT. Translating it yields CAWSVDLPMNTEAFF.

The chain links TRBV7-6 to TRBJ2-5, with TRBD1 matching over 9 bases. The CDR3 has 14 residues. V trimming: 4 bases; J trimming: 5 bases; junction bases outside the gene matches: 5. Germline V lookup: CDR1 SGHVS, CDR2 FNYEAQ. CDR3 nucleotide sequence: TGTGCCAGCAGCTCGACAGGGGGTAGGGAGACCCAGTACTTC. This codes for CASSSTGGRETQYF.

The rearrangement joins TRBV5-4 to TRBJ2-5; D ambiguous. V lost 1 base to trimming and J lost 4 bases, with 8 bases between them. Germline CDR1 is SGHNT and CDR2 is YYREEE (reference sequence). The CDR3 consists of 13 residues. CDR3 coding DNA: TGTGCCAGCAGCTTGAGGGCCTCAGAGACCCAGTACTTC. This gives the protein CASSLRASETQYF.

The chain has TRBV19 and TRBJ2-7; D unresolved. Trimming shortened V by 1 base and J by 7 bases, and 11 bases separated the two germline ends. Germline CDR1 reads LNHDA; CDR2 reads SQIVND (reference sequence). The CDR3 covers 13 residues. The CDR3 region has the DNA TGTGCCAGTAGTATAGCTGGATTTGGGGAGCAGTACTTC. Its protein product is CASSIAGFGEQYF.

This clone has at least ten counts. V usage is TRBV7-9 and J usage is TRBJ2-3; no firm D call. Germline-derived CDR1 and CDR2 are SEHNR and FQNEAQ (reference sequence). V was trimmed by 1 base and J by 2 bases, leaving 10 bases between them. The CDR3 is made up of 15 amino acids. The CDR3 DNA sequence: TGTGCCAGCAGCTTAGGCAGGTCCACCACAGATACGCAGTATTTT. Its protein is CASSLGRSTTDTQYF.

This clone occurred once. The chain is built from TRBV2 and TRBJ2-5, with 7 bases aligning to TRBD2. Per germline, CDR1 SNHLY and CDR2 FYNNEI. The CDR3 consists of 14 residues. V dropped 4 bases and J dropped 10; count of bases not matched to a gene: 12. As DNA, the CDR3 is TGTGCCAGCAGTGTTACCAGTCGGGGGGTTGGCCAGTACTTC. This codes for CASSVTSRGVGQYF. Supplemented by reference TRBV2 and TRBJ2-5, the full variable domain reads EPEVTQTPSHQVTQMGQEVILRCVPISNHLYFYWYRQILGQKVEFLVSFYNNEISEKSEIFDDQFSVERPDGSNFTLKIRSTKLEDSAMYFCASSVTSRGVGQYFGPGTRLLVL.

On this clone: One base separates it from a far larger clone, so it is likely a read error. V and J are TRBV6-6 and TRBJ2-6; D possibly corresponds to TRBD2 (5 bases). Between the trimmed V and J ends, which lost 6 bases and 0 bases, there was a span of 12 bases. Germline CDR1 is MNHNY and CDR2 is SVGAGI (reference sequence). The length of the CDR3 is 16 residues. The CDR3 here is CASSELDFSGANVLTF. CDR3 nucleotide sequence: TGTGCCAGCAGCGAATTGGACTTCTCTGGGGCCAACGTCCTGACTTTC.

This clone was detected once. This rearrangement joins TRBV18 to TRBJ2-7; the match to TRBD2 covers 7 bases. In germline, CDR1 is KGHSH, CDR2 LQKENI. The CDR3 has 17 amino acids. The trim removed 0 bases at V and 5 bases at J, leaving 13 bases unmatched. The CDR3 spells CASSPPRLREWGDEQYF. CDR3 sequence (DNA): TGTGCCAGCTCACCACCCCGTTTGCGGGAGTGGGGCGACGAGCAGTACTTC. Combining the CDR3 with reference TRBV18 and TRBJ2-7 gives the whole variable domain NAGVMQNPRHLVRRRGQEARLRCSPMKGHSHVYWYRQLPEEGLKFMVYLQKENIIDESGMPKERFSAEFPKEGPSILRIQQVVRGDSAAYFCASSPPRLREWGDEQYFGPGTRLTVT.

The CDR3 sequence: CAILSEPSYNEQFF. The CDR3, as DNA: TGTGCCATCCTCAGCGAACCGTCGTACAATGAGCAGTTCTTC. The rearrangement uses TRBV10-3 and TRBJ2-1; the D is unclear. The CDR3 totals 14 residues. V gave up 8 bases and J gave up 4 bases, with 15 bases separating them. The V gene's germline CDR1 is ENHRY and CDR2 SYGVKD.

The chain uses TRBV30 and TRBJ1-1, with a tentative D call TRBD1 (6 bases). The CDR3 consists of 14 residues. Trimming took off 1 base at V and 2 bases at J, with 11 bases between the two ends. Germline V gene lookup returns CDR1 GTSNPN and CDR2 SVGIG (reference sequence). The CDR3 sequence is CAWSAGTTNTEAFF. As DNA, the CDR3 is TGTGCCTGGAGTGCCGGGACAACTAACACTGAAGCTTTCTTT.

The chain uses TRBV19 and TRBJ1-4; D gene unclear. The germline V gene encodes CDR1 LNHDA and CDR2 SQIVND (reference sequence). The CDR3 totals 14 residues. V lost 4 bases to trimming and J lost 2 bases, with 8 bases between them. CDR3 protein: CASSTPGTNEKLFF. The CDR3 coding sequence is TGTGCCAGTAGTACCCCGGGCACTAATGAAAAACTGTTTTTT.

J is TRBJ2-5 and V is TRBV6-5; D uncertain. The germline V and J ends were trimmed by 0 bases and 5 bases, with 4 bases remaining between them. The CDR3 covers 12 residues. Germline V gene lookup returns CDR1 MNHEY and CDR2 SVGAGI. The CDR3 loop is CASSYSGETQYF. CDR3 sequence (DNA): TGTGCCAGCAGTTACTCGGGTGAGACCCAGTACTTC.

The gene calls are TRBV30 and TRBJ1-2; weak D call: TRBD1 (6 bases). Germline values: CDR1 GTSNPN, CDR2 SVGIG (reference sequence). The V end was cut by 1 base, the J end by 1 base, with 10 bases between. CDR3 length: 14 amino acids. The CDR3 sequence: CAWSEGGFNYGYTF. In nucleotides, the CDR3 is TGTGCCTGGAGTGAAGGGGGTTTTAACTATGGCTACACCTTC.

Worth noting for this clone: This may arise from a read error, as a much more abundant clone is one base away. The rearrangement uses TRBV11-2 and TRBJ2-2; maybe TRBD2 (5 bases). The CDR3 spans 12 residues. Germline CDR1 and CDR2: SGHAT and FQNNGV. DNA of the CDR3: TGTGCCAGCAGCTTAGCTACCGGGGAGCTGTCTTTT. This encodes CASSLATGELSF.

The chain links TRBV5-5 to TRBJ2-7; TRBD2 might be the D (6 bases). The CDR3 runs to 14 residues. Germline CDR1 and CDR2: SGHKS and YYEKEE (reference sequence). The V end was cut by 4 bases, the J end by 3 bases, with 14 bases between. CDR3 DNA sequence: TGTGCCAGCAGCCACGCGGGGCTGGGCTACGAGCAGTACTTC. Its protein is CASSHAGLGYEQYF.

The chain employs TRBV6-4 and TRBJ2-5, with D perhaps matching TRBD1 or TRBD2 (5 bases each). V was pared by 2 bases and J by 4 bases, with 23 bases between. Germline V gene sequence: CDR1 MRHNA, CDR2 SNTAGT. The CDR3 length is 18 residues. The CDR3 spells CASSDDTSGHKDPETQYF. The CDR3 region has the DNA TGTGCCAGCAGTGACGACACCAGCGGACACAAAGACCCAGAGACCCAGTACTTC.

The gene calls are TRBV11-2 and TRBJ2-1; no clear D gene. Germline V gene lookup returns CDR1 SGHAT and CDR2 FQNNGV. The CDR3 covers 14 residues. V dropped 7 bases and J dropped 2 bases, with 12 bases sitting between them. CDR3 amino acids: CASTFLETYNEQFF. CDR3 nucleotides: TGTGCCAGCACCTTCCTAGAGACCTACAATGAGCAGTTCTTC. The full variable domain, completed using reference TRBV11-2 and TRBJ2-1, is EAGVAQSPRYKIIEKRQSVAFWCNPISGHATLYWYQQILGQGPKLLIQFQNNGVVDDSQLPKDRFSAERLKGVDSTLKIQPAKLEDSAVYLCASTFLETYNEQFFGPGTRLTVL.

This chain links TRBV6-5 with TRBJ2-3, with 7 bases matching TRBD2. The V and J ends lost 2 bases and 2 bases, in that order; junction bases with no gene match: 7. Germline lookup yields CDR1 MNHEY and CDR2 SVGAGI. The CDR3 extends over 16 amino acids. The CDR3, as DNA: TGTGCCAGCAGTTACCGGGCGGGAGTGGTCACAGATACGCAGTATTTT. It specifies CASSYRAGVVTDTQYF.

This chain uses TRBV19 with TRBJ2-1; 12 bases line up with TRBD2. CDR3 length: 18 residues. J was trimmed by 0 bases and V by 6 bases; bases with no gene match: 9. Germline CDR1 reads LNHDA; CDR2 reads SQIVND (reference sequence). For the CDR3, the DNA is TGTGCCAGTAGATCCCTAGCGGGAGGGCCTGGCTCCTACAATGAGCAGTTCTTC. As protein: CASRSLAGGPGSYNEQFF.